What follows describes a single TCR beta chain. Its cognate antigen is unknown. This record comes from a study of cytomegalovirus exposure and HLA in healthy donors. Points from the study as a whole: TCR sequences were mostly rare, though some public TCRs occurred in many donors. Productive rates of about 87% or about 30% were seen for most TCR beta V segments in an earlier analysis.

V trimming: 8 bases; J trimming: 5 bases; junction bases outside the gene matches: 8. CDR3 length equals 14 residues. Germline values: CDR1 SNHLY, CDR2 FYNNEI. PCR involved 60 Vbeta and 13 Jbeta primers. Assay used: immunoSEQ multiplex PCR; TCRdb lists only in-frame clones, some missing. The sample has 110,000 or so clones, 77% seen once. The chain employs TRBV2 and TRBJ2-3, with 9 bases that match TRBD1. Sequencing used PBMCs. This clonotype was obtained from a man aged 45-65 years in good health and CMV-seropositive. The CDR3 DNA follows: TGTGCCAGCCGGACAGGGGCTGGGCGAGATACGCAGTATTTT. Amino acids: CASRTGAGRDTQYF.